Following are 9 T cell receptor beta chains from one sample sequenced in a study of T cell changes during pregnancy in multiple sclerosis (dated by TCRdb to about 2019). Library prep was done by the immunoSEQ multiplex PCR assay. TCRdb holds this immuneACCESS table with in-frame rearrangements only. Some clones are missing; in checked studies, unresolved V genes explain under half, and the rest has no known cause. The sample yields about 75,000 clones; 90% to 95% were counted once. The ten top clones hold less than 0.15% of the sample. Here the sequenced sample was CD4+ T cells from peripheral blood mononuclear cells, taken after pregnancy. The origin of the receptors is a female donor with multiple sclerosis, enrolled in a pregnancy study.

The rearrangement uses TRBV11-2 and TRBJ2-2; 10 bases match TRBD2. Germline-derived CDR1 and CDR2 are SGHAT and FQNNGV. This CDR3 spans 17 amino acids. Trimming cost V 4 bases and J 6 bases; bases outside gene matches: 11. This CDR3 is CASSSLGLARPAGELFF. For the CDR3, the DNA is TGTGCCAGCAGCTCCTTGGGACTAGCGCGGCCTGCCGGGGAGCTGTTTTTT.

The table lists this clone with a count of one. The chain couples TRBV2 to TRBJ2-7; TRBD2 is a possible D gene (6 bases). CDR1 is SNHLY, CDR2 FYNNEI, per germline. There are 15 residues in the CDR3. V shed 5 bases and J shed 6 bases, with 20 bases lying between them. The CDR3 DNA follows: TGTGCCAGCAGTAACTCGGACCTAGGGACTCTCGAGCAGTACTTC. This translates into CASSNSDLGTLEQYF.

This chain connects TRBV5-6 to TRBJ2-2; weak D call: TRBD2 (6 bases). The length of the CDR3 is 16 residues. Germline V CDR1 and CDR2: SGHDT, YYEEEE. V was clipped by 3 bases and J by 3 bases, with 15 bases between them. CDR3 nucleotide sequence: TGTGCCAGCAGCTCGACCGGGACTCCATACACCGGGGAGCTGTTTTTT. It encodes CASSSTGTPYTGELFF.

V is TRBV19 and J is TRBJ2-3, with D possibly TRBD2 on 7 matching bases. The CDR3 has 14 residues. Germline V gene sequence: CDR1 LNHDA, CDR2 SQIVND (reference sequence). Trimming took 6 bases from V and 5 from J, leaving 15 bases between them. CDR3 sequence: CASSRGGGRDTQYF. DNA of the CDR3: TGTGCCAGTAGCAGGGGAGGGGGTAGAGATACGCAGTATTTT.

The J gene is TRBJ1-3, the V gene TRBV10-3; 8 bases agree with TRBD1. This CDR3 has 15 amino acids. The V and J ends lost 0 bases and 8 bases, in that order; junction bases with no gene match: 6. Germline CDR1 and CDR2: ENHRY and SYGVKD. CDR3 amino acids: CAISESGRGRDTIYF. The CDR3 DNA follows: TGTGCCATCAGTGAGTCTGGCAGGGGGCGGGACACCATATATTTT.

The rearrangement links TRBV2 to TRBJ2-1; 8 bases match TRBD1. The CDR3 sequence is 14 residues long. V was clipped by 7 bases and J by 9 bases; unmatched bases: 11. Germline CDR1 and CDR2: SNHLY and FYNNEI. This chain's CDR3 is CASTGQGLIGEQFF. For the CDR3, the DNA is TGTGCCAGCACTGGACAGGGTCTCATCGGTGAGCAGTTCTTC.

This CDR3 reads CASSLVFRESEKLFF. CDR3 bases: TGTGCCAGCAGCTTAGTTTTTAGGGAGAGTGAAAAACTGTTTTTT. The rearrangement links TRBV11-3 to TRBJ1-4, with D unresolved. With 1 base removed from V and 7 bases from J, the gap between germline ends came to 13 bases. Germline V gene lookup returns CDR1 SGHNT and CDR2 YENEEA. The CDR3 loop spans 15 amino acids.

The V call is TRBV28, the J call TRBJ1-5; D is perhaps TRBD1 (5 bases). Trimming cost V 0 bases and J 2 bases, with 11 bases left between them. Germline V CDR1 and CDR2: MDHEN, SYDVKM. There are 16 residues in the CDR3. The CDR3 region is CASSLWQGLGNQPQHF. The CDR3 DNA sequence: TGTGCCAGCAGTTTATGGCAGGGCCTGGGCAATCAGCCCCAGCATTTT.

The rearrangement links TRBV27 to TRBJ2-1; 7 nucleotides agree with TRBD2. CDR3 length equals 14 residues. CDR1 is MNHEY, CDR2 SMNVEV, per germline (reference sequence). V dropped 6 bases and J dropped 9; count of bases not matched to a gene: 11. The CDR3: CASRSWRENSEQFF. The CDR3 coding sequence is TGTGCCAGCAGATCTTGGCGGGAGAATAGTGAGCAGTTCTTC.